This T cell receptor beta chain was captured by sequencing in a study of cytomegalovirus exposure and HLA in healthy donors. PCR was performed using 60 Vbeta and 13 Jbeta primers. TCRdb keeps only in-frame clones here, not all; method: immunoSEQ multiplex PCR. Listed are around 44,000 clones; roughly 5.5% falls within the top ten. Each donor was nominally healthy when sampled (though unrecorded immune exposures were likely). The CDR3 contains 16 residues. J lost 1 base, V lost 1 base, and 3 bases had no gene match. Per germline, CDR1 SGHTA and CDR2 FQGNSA. The source material was PBMCs. The receptor was isolated from a male donor in good health and CMV-seropositive. This sequence joins TRBV7-2 and TRBJ2-2; 7 bases map to TRBD1. The CDR3 protein is CASSLETGLNTGELFF. The CDR3 DNA reads TGTGCCAGCAGCTTAGAGACAGGGCTGAACACCGGGGAGCTGTTTTTT.